These 18 T cell receptor beta chains were sequenced from one sample in a study of control samples from healthy donors and cancer patients. Some clones are missing from TCRdb's copy, which holds only in-frame ones; the method was immunoSEQ multiplex PCR. Of 100,000 to 150,000 clones in the sample, approximately 92% were seen once. Sequenced input: PBMCs. These receptors all stem from a man aged 80 or over with head and neck cancer.

This sequence joins TRBV5-1 and TRBJ2-7, with D tentatively TRBD1 (6 bases). The CDR3 runs to 14 residues. The V end was cut by 1 base, the J end by 3 bases, with 11 bases between. Germline CDR1 is SGHRS and CDR2 is YFSETQ. The CDR3 protein is CASSLTGTHYEQYF. For the CDR3, the DNA is TGCGCCAGCAGCTTGACCGGGACACACTACGAGCAGTACTTC.

V and J are TRBV7-9 and TRBJ2-1; TRBD1 matches 10 bases. Germline V gene sequence: CDR1 SEHNR, CDR2 FQNEAQ (reference sequence). The CDR3 totals 13 residues. J lost 7 bases, V lost 9 bases, and 6 bases had no gene match. This CDR3 is CASDRTGGNEQFF. The CDR3, as DNA: TGTGCCAGTGATAGGACAGGGGGAAATGAGCAGTTCTTC.

This rearrangement joins TRBV7-9 to TRBJ2-1; D could derive from TRBD1 or TRBD2 (7 bases each). V lost 0 bases, J lost 2 bases, and 11 bases lay in between. The germline gives CDR1 SEHNR, CDR2 FQNEAQ (reference sequence). The CDR3 runs to 16 residues. In nucleotides, the CDR3 is TGTGCCAGCAGCTTAGCCCCAGGGGGGGCCTACAATGAGCAGTTCTTC. Encoded protein: CASSLAPGGAYNEQFF. The full variable domain, rest sourced from reference TRBV7-9 and TRBJ2-1, is DTGVSQNPRHKITKRGQNVTFRCDPISEHNRLYWYRQTLGQGPEFLTYFQNEAQLEKSRLLSDRFSAERPKGSFSTLEIQRTEQGDSAMYLCASSLAPGGAYNEQFFGPGTRLTVL.

V usage is TRBV5-6 and J usage is TRBJ2-3, with D perhaps TRBD2 (7 bases). Deletions cut 3 bases from V and 3 bases from J, with 11 bases between. CDR1 SGHDT and CDR2 YYEEEE come from the germline V gene. The CDR3 totals 14 residues. This CDR3 reads CASSYGGATDTQYF. For the CDR3, the DNA is TGTGCCAGCAGCTATGGGGGGGCGACAGATACGCAGTATTTT. The entire variable domain, with the rest obtained from reference TRBV5-6 and TRBJ2-3, is as follows: DAGVTQSPTHLIKTRGQQVTLRCSPKSGHDTVSWYQQALGQGPQFIFQYYEEEERQRGNFPDRFSGHQFPNYSSELNVNALLLGDSALYLCASSYGGATDTQYFGPGTRLTVL.

The chain combines TRBV19 with TRBJ1-4; the match to TRBD1 covers 9 bases. CDR3 length equals 14 residues. The V gene's germline CDR1 is LNHDA and CDR2 SQIVND (reference sequence). V dropped 5 bases and J dropped 7; count of bases not matched to a gene: 5. CDR3 nucleotides: TGTGCCAGTAGTCGAGACAGGGGGGCTGAAAAACTGTTTTTT. Its translation is CASSRDRGAEKLFF.

In its sample, this clone was seen a few times. The V and J genes are TRBV3-1 (or the pseudogene TRBV3-2) and TRBJ2-1; D uncertain. Trimming shortened V by 0 bases and J by 11 bases, and 17 bases separated the two germline ends. CDR3 size: 15 residues. CDR1 and CDR2 (germline): LGHDT, YNNKEL (reference sequence). CDR3 DNA sequence: TGTGCCAGCAGCCAAGATATCTGGTCGGGTGGCAAGCAGTTCTTC. This encodes CASSQDIWSGGKQFF.

The chain uses TRBV5-1 and TRBJ1-2; D possibly corresponds to TRBD1 (5 bases). Germline V lookup: CDR1 SGHRS, CDR2 YFSETQ. The CDR3 spans 17 residues. Trimming removed 0 bases at V and 2 bases at J, with 17 bases between. CDR3 in amino acids: CASSLASRGGGNYGYTF. The CDR3 DNA reads TGCGCCAGCAGCTTGGCCTCGAGGGGAGGTGGGAACTATGGCTACACCTTC.

The chain uses TRBV15 and TRBJ2-7; no reliable D call. This CDR3 comprises 13 residues. Germline lookup yields CDR1 LNHNV and CDR2 YYDKDF (reference sequence). V dropped 5 bases and J dropped 2 bases, with 10 bases sitting between them. CDR3: CATSFQGTYEQYF. CDR3 DNA: TGTGCCACCAGCTTCCAAGGGACCTACGAGCAGTACTTC.

V is TRBV11-3 and J is TRBJ2-3; either TRBD1 or TRBD2 may fit D (5 bases each). Trimming removed 4 bases from V and 2 bases from J, with 16 bases in between. The CDR3 length is 16 residues. The germline gives CDR1 SGHNT, CDR2 YENEEA. The CDR3 coding sequence is TGTGCCAGCAGCTCCGGGGTAGGGGCTAACACAGATACGCAGTATTTT. Its translation: CASSSGVGANTDTQYF.

The CDR3 DNA sequence: TGTGCCAGCAGCCCGGGACTAGCGGGTGCCTGGGGAGAGACCCAGTACTTC. It yields the protein CASSPGLAGAWGETQYF. The rearrangement joins TRBV7-7 to TRBJ2-5; 12 nucleotides line up with TRBD2. Germline loops: CDR1 SSHAT, CDR2 FNYEAQ (reference sequence). The trim removed 5 bases at V and 4 bases at J, leaving 11 bases unmatched. The CDR3 extends over 17 amino acids.

This clone appeared a single time. The V gene is TRBV12-3 or TRBV12-4, the J gene TRBJ2-3; no clear D. The CDR3 covers 11 residues. V shed 5 bases and J shed 6 bases, with 6 bases lying between them. CDR3 in amino acids: CASSQGDTQYF. The CDR3 DNA reads TGTGCCAGCAGTCAAGGTGATACGCAGTATTTT.

This clone showed up just a few times. The chain employs TRBV9 and TRBJ1-6; D is perhaps TRBD1 (5 bases). This CDR3 has 15 residues. With 3 bases removed from V and 5 bases from J, the gap between germline ends came to 12 bases. Germline V gene lookup returns CDR1 SGDLS and CDR2 YYNGEE. The CDR3 loop is CASSGGTANNSPLHF. The CDR3 coding sequence is TGTGCCAGCAGCGGAGGGACGGCTAATAATTCACCCCTCCACTTT.

This chain connects TRBV30 to TRBJ1-5, with 7 bases aligning to TRBD1. The germline V gene has CDR1 GTSNPN and CDR2 SVGIG (reference sequence). Losses at the gene ends were 2 bases for V and 5 bases for J; bases not matched to a gene: 6. The CDR3 covers 14 residues. The CDR3 sequence: CAWSRRQGDQPQHF. As DNA, the CDR3 is TGTGCCTGGAGTCGAAGGCAGGGGGATCAGCCCCAGCATTTT. Variable domain in full (rest from reference TRBV30 and TRBJ1-5): SQTIHQWPATLVQPVGSPLSLECTVEGTSNPNLYWYRQAAGRGLQLLFYSVGIGQISSEVPQNLSASRPQDRQFILSSKKLLLSDSGFYLCAWSRRQGDQPQHFGDGTRLSIL.

This chain links TRBV24-1 with TRBJ1-2; D unclear. The germline V gene encodes CDR1 KGHDR and CDR2 SFDVKD. The V and J ends lost 2 bases and 8 bases respectively, with 17 bases between them. The CDR3 is made up of 15 amino acids. The CDR3: CATSDSPKRLEGYTF. The CDR3 bases are TGTGCCACCAGTGATTCCCCAAAGCGCCTGGAGGGCTACACCTTC.

The chain is built from TRBV2 and TRBJ1-2; 8 nucleotides match TRBD1. Germline values: CDR1 SNHLY, CDR2 FYNNEI. The junction had 15 bases not matched to a gene; V was cut back by 5 bases and J by 7 bases. The CDR3 contains 16 residues. In nucleotides, the CDR3 is TGTGCCAGCAGTTCCCAAGGGGGGACAGGACGGACTGGCTACACCTTC. As protein: CASSSQGGTGRTGYTF.

The CDR3 loop is CASSLSGTSGRNEQYF. CDR3 bases: TGTGCCAGCAGTTTATCGGGGACTAGCGGGAGGAACGAGCAGTACTTC. This chain uses TRBV27 with TRBJ2-7, with 15 nucleotides matching TRBD2. This CDR3 contains 16 residues. V was clipped by 0 bases and J by 5 bases; unmatched bases: 2. Germline V CDR1 and CDR2: MNHEY, SMNVEV (reference sequence).

The rearrangement links TRBV7-8 to TRBJ1-1; 11 positions agree with TRBD1. The CDR3 runs to 16 residues. CDR1 SGHVS and CDR2 FQNEAQ come from the germline V gene. The J segment lost 5 bases and the V segment lost 4 bases, leaving 9 bases of the junction unmatched. The CDR3 DNA reads TGTGCCAGCAGCTCGGGACAGGGGGGAATCGGGACTGAAGCTTTCTTT. Translating gives CASSSGQGGIGTEAFF.

The V call is TRBV18, the J call TRBJ2-1; 8 bases fit TRBD1. The ends lost 3 bases at V and 9 bases at J; junction bases unmatched: 10. There are 15 residues in the CDR3. CDR1 KGHSH and CDR2 LQKENI come from the germline V gene. The CDR3 sequence: CASSPLGTGGFEQFF. The CDR3 nucleotides read TGTGCCAGCTCACCGTTGGGGACAGGCGGATTTGAGCAGTTCTTC.